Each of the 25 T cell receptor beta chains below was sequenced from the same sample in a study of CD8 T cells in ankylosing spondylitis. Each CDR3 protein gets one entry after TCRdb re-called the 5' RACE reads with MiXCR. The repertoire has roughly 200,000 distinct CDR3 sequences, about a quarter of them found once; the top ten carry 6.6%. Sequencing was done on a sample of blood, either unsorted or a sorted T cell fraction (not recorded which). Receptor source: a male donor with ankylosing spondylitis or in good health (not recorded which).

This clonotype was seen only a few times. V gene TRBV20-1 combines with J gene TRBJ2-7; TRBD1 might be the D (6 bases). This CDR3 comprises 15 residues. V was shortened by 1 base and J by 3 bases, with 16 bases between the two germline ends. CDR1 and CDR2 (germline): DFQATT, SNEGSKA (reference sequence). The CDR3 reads CSARVPGARDYEQYF. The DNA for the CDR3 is TGCAGTGCTAGAGTACCAGGGGCCCGGGACTACGAGCAGTACTTC.

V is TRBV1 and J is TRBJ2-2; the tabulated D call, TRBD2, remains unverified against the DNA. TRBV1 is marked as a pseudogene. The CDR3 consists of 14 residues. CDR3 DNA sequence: TGCACCAGCAGCCAAGATTTAGGCCTAGTGGAGCTGTTTTTT. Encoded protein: CTSSQDLGLVELFF.

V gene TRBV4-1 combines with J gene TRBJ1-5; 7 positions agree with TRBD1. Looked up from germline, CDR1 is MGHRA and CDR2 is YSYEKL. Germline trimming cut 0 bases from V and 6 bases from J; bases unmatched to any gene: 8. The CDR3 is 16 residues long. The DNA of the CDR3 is TGCGCCAGCAGCCAAGAGTCGACAGGGAGCGGTCAGCCCCAGCATTTT. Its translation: CASSQESTGSGQPQHF.

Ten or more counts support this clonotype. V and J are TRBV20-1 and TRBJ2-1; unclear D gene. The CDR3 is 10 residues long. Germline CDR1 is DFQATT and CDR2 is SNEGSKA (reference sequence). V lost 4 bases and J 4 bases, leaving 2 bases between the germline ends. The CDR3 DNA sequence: TGCAGTGCTACGTACAATGAGCAGTTCTTC. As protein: CSATYNEQFF.

The CDR3: CSAKTSNSNQPQHF. The CDR3 bases are TGCAGTGCTAAGACCAGTAATAGCAATCAGCCCCAGCATTTT. V is TRBV20-1 and J is TRBJ1-5; D gene uncertain. Germline CDR1 and CDR2: DFQATT and SNEGSKA (reference sequence). The CDR3 totals 14 residues. The V end was cut by 4 bases, the J end by 0 bases, with 10 bases between.

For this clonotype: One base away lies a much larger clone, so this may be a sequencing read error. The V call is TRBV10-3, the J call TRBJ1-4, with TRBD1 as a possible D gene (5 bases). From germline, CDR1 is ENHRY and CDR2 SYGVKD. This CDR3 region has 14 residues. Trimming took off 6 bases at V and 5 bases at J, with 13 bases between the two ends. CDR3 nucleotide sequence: TGTGCCATCAGCCCACCGGCAGGGAATGAAAAACTGTTTTTT. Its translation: CAISPPAGNEKLFF.

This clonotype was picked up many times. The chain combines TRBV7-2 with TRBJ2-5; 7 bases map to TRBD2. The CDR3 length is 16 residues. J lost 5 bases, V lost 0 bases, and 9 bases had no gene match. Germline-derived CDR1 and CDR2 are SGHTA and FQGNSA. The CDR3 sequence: CASSLARGRATETQYF. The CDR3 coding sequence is TGTGCCAGCAGCTTAGCCCGGGGGAGGGCCACCGAGACCCAGTACTTC.

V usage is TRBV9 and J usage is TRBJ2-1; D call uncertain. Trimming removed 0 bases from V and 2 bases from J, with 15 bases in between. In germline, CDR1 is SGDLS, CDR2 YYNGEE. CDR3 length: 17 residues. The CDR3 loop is CASSVDSLPYAYNEQFF. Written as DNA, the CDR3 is TGTGCCAGCAGCGTAGATAGCCTCCCCTATGCCTACAATGAGCAGTTCTTC.

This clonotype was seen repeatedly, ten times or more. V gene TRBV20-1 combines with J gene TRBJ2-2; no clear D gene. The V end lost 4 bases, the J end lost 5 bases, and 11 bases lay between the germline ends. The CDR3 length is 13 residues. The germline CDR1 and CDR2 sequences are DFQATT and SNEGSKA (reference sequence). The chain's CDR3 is CSAKSEDTGELFF. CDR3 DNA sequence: TGCAGTGCTAAGTCCGAAGATACCGGGGAGCTGTTTTTT.

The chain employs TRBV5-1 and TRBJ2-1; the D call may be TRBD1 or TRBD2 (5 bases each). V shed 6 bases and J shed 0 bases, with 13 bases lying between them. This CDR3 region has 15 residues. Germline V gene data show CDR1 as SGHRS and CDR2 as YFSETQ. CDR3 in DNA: TGCGCCAGCACCAAGCCAGGGAGCTCCTACAATGAGCAGTTCTTC. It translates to CASTKPGSSYNEQFF.

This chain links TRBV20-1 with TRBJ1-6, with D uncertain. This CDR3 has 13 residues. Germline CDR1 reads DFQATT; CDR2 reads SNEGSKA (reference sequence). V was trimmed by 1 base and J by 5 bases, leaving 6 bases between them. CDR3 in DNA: TGCAGTGCTAGAGCTCAGAATAATTCACCCCTCCACTTT. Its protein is CSARAQNNSPLHF.

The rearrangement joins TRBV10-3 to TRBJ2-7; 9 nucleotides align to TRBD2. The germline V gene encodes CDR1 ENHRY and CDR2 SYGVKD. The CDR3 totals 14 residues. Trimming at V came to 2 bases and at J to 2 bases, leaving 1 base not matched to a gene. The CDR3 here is CAISEKREAYEQYF. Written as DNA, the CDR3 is TGTGCCATCAGTGAGAAGCGGGAGGCCTACGAGCAGTACTTC.

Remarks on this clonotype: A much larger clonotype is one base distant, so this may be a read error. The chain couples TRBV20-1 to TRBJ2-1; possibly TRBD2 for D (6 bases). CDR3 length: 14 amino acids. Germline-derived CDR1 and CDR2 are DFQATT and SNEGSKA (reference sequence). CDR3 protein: CSALIAGSGNEQLF. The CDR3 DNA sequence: TGCAGTGCTTTAATAGCCGGGAGCGGCAATGAGCAGCTCTTC.

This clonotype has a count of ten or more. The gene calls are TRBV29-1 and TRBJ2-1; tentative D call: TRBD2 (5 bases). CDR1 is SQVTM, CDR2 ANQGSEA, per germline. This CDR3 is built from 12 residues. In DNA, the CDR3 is TGCACCGGGGTATTGGGAGAAAACGAGCAGTTCTTC. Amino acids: CTGVLGENEQFF.

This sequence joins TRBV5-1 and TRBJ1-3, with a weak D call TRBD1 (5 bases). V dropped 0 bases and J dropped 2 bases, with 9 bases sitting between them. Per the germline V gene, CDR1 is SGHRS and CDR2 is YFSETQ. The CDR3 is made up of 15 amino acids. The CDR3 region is CASSLATGPGNTIYF. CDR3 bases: TGCGCCAGCAGCTTGGCCACGGGGCCTGGAAACACCATATATTTT.

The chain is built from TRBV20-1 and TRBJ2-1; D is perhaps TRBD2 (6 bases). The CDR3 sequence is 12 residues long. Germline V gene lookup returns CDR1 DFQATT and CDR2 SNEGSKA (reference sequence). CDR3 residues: CTVEGTHNEQFF. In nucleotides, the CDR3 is TGCACCGTGGAGGGGACCCACAATGAGCAGTTCTTC.

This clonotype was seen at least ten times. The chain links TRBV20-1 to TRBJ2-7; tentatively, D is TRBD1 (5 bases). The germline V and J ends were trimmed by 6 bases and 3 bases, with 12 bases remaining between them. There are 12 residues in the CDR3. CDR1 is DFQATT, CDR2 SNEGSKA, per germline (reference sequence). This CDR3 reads CSALTEHYEQYF. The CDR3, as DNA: TGCAGTGCCCTGACAGAACACTACGAGCAGTACTTC.

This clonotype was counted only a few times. The CDR3 reads CSVRGPGNTEAFF. The DNA of the CDR3 is TGCAGCGTCAGGGGGCCTGGGAACACTGAAGCTTTCTTT. V gene TRBV29-1 combines with J gene TRBJ1-1, with 8 bases matching TRBD1. CDR3 length equals 13 residues. With V trimmed by 6 bases and J by 1 base, 4 bases remained unmatched. The germline V gene encodes CDR1 SQVTM and CDR2 ANQGSEA.

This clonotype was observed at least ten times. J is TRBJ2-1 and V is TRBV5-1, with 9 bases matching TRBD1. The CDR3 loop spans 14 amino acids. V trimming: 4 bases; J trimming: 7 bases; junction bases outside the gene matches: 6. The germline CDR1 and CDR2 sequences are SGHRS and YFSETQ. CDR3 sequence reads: CASSNPGTGNEQFF. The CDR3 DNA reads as TGCGCCAGCAGCAATCCCGGGACAGGGAATGAGCAGTTCTTC.

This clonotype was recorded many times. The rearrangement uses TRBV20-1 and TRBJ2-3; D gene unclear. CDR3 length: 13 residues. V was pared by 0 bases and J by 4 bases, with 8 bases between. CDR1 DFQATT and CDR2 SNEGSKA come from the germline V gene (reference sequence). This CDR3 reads CSARDLVSDTQYF. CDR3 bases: TGCAGTGCTAGAGACCTAGTGTCAGATACGCAGTATTTT.

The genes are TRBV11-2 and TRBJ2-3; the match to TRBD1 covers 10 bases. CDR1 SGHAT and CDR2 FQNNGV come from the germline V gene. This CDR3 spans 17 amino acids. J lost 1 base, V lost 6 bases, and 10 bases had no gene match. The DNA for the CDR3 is TGTGCCAGCAGGTCAACCCCCGGGACAGGGGGCACAGATACGCAGTATTTT. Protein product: CASRSTPGTGGTDTQYF.

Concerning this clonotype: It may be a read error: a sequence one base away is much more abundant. The CDR3: CASSSTRRQGNGYTF. The CDR3 DNA follows: TGTGCCAGCAGTTCCACCAGGAGACAGGGTAATGGCTACACCTTC. The J gene is TRBJ1-2, the V gene TRBV12-3 or TRBV12-4; TRBD1 matches 7 bases. J lost 6 bases, V lost 4 bases, and 11 bases had no gene match. The CDR3 consists of 15 residues.

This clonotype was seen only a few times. CDR3 amino acids: CASSDPLAGSTDTQYF. The CDR3 coding sequence is TGCGCCAGCAGTGACCCACTAGCGGGGAGCACAGATACGCAGTATTTT. The chain joins TRBV10-1 to TRBJ2-3; TRBD2 matches at 10 bases. Trimming removed 3 bases from V and 0 bases from J; junction bases left unmatched: 3. The CDR3 is 16 amino acids. The germline CDR1 and CDR2 sequences are WNHNN and SYGVQD (reference sequence).

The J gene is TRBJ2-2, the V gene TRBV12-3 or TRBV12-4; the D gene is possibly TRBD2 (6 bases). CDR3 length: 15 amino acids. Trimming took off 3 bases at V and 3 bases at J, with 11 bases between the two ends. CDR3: CASSLGGADTGELFF. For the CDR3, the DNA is TGTGCCAGCAGTTTGGGCGGGGCGGACACCGGGGAGCTGTTTTTT.

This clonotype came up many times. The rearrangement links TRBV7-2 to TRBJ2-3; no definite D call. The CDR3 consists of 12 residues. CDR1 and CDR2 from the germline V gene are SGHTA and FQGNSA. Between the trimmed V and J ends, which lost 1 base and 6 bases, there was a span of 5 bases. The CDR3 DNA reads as TGTGCCAGCAGCTTAGATGACGATACGCAGTATTTT. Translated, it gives CASSLDDDTQYF.